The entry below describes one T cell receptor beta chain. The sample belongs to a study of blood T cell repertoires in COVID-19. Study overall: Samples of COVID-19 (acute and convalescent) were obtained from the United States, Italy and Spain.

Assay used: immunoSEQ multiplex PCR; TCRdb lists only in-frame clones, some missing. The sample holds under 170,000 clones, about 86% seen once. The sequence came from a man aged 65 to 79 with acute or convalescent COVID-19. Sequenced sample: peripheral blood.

CDR3 sequence: CASSTGGPSSYNEQFF. CDR3 DNA: TGTGCCAGCTCCACCGGGGGGCCGAGCTCCTACAATGAGCAGTTCTTC. The rearrangement uses TRBV5-6 and TRBJ2-1; the D gene is possibly TRBD2 (7 bases). The CDR3 is 16 amino acids. Germline CDR1 SGHDT, CDR2 YYEEEE. Trimming took off 7 bases at V and 0 bases at J, with 17 bases between the two ends.